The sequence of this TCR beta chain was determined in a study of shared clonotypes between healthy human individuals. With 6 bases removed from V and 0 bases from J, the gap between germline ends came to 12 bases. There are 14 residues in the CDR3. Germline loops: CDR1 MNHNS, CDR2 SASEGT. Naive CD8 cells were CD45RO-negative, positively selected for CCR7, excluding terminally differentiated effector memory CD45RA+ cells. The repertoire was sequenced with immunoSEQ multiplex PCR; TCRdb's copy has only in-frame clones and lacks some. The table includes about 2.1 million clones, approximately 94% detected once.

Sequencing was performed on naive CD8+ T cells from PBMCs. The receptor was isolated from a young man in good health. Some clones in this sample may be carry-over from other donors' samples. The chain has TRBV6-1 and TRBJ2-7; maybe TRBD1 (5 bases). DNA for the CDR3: TGTGCCAGCAGAGGTGGGGCGAGCTCCTACGAGCAGTACTTC. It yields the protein CASRGGASSYEQYF.